This is a list of T cell receptor beta chains from one sample in a study of long-term antiretroviral therapy in people with HIV. This table comes from immunoSEQ multiplex PCR, and its TCRdb copy is limited to in-frame clones, with some not included. The data show 13,000 to 15,000 clones, more than 65% seen once. The input for sequencing was unsorted PBMCs, taken 3.1 years after starting antiretroviral therapy. These receptors were obtained from a man aged 35-49 years with HIV. The CDR3 runs from the conserved cysteine through the conserved F or W. The D gene is left open where the match is weak. The listing skips clone size in some rows; elsewhere it reads once, few, many or a size class.

V	size	J	D	DNA	CDR3
TRBV9	few	TRBJ2-7	NA	TGTGCCAGCAGCGCAGGACATACTAGCTCCTACGAGCAGTACTTC	CASSAGHTSSYEQYF
TRBV6-6	few	TRBJ2-5	TRBD2	TGTGCCAGCAGGAGACTAAGCGGGGGGTTAGAGACCCAGTACTTC	CASRRLSGGLETQYF
TRBV5-8	medium-sized	TRBJ1-1	NA	TGTGCCAGCAGCTTGGTTGGGAGGGCCACTGAAGCTTTCTTT	CASSLVGRATEAFF
TRBV7-9	NA	TRBJ1-2	NA	TGTGCCAGCAGGGGACAATTTCATGGCTACACCTTC	CASRGQFHGYTF
TRBV12-5	NA	TRBJ2-6	NA	TGTGCTAGTGGTTTTCGGGGAGATACCTCTGGGGCCAACGTCCTGACTTTC	CASGFRGDTSGANVLTF
TRBV25-1	NA	TRBJ1-1	NA	TGTGCCAGCAGTGAAGGGCGCCTGAACACTGAAGCTTTCTTT	CASSEGRLNTEAFF
TRBV6-4	NA	TRBJ1-5	NA	TGTGCCAGCAGTGAATACAGCGGGCAGCCCCAGCATTTT	CASSEYSGQPQHF
TRBV4-1	NA	TRBJ1-1	TRBD1	TGCGCCAGCAGCCAAGATGGACAGGGAAACACTGAAGCTTTCTTT	CASSQDGQGNTEAFF
TRBV6-5	once	TRBJ2-7	NA	TGTGCCAGCAGTTACGGTCAGGGCGGGTCCGAGCAGTACTTC	CASSYGQGGSEQYF
TRBV19	NA	TRBJ2-2	NA	TGTGCCAGTAGTTGGTGGGGGGCGCCAGGCACCGGGGAGCTGTTTTTT	CASSWWGAPGTGELFF
TRBV27	NA	TRBJ2-1	NA	TGTGCCACAACGGGGAGACCTACCTACAATGAGCAGTTCTTC	CATTGRPTYNEQFF
TRBV5-4	NA	TRBJ2-1	NA	TGTGCCAGCAGCCCTGGAAGGGATGAGCAGTTCTTC	CASSPGRDEQFF
TRBV2	NA	TRBJ2-3	TRBD2	TGTGCCAGCAGTGGGAAGCGGGGGGGCAGGGATACGCAGTATTTT	CASSGKRGGRDTQYF
TRBV2	NA	TRBJ2-7	NA	TGTGCCAGCAGTGGGGGCAAAGCCTACGAGCAGTACTTC	CASSGGKAYEQYF
TRBV9	few	TRBJ1-6	NA	TGTGCCAGCAGCCCGGGAAACGGTTCACCCCTCCACTTT	CASSPGNGSPLHF
TRBV7-9	NA	TRBJ1-2	NA	TGTGCCAGCAGCCCCGTGGAAGCTAACTATGGCTACACCTTC	CASSPVEANYGYTF
TRBV27	few	TRBJ2-7	NA	TGTGCCAGCGGTGTCTTTACCTACGAGCAGTACTTC	CASGVFTYEQYF
TRBV18	once	TRBJ1-4	TRBD1	TGTGCCAGCTCACTTTGGAGCGGGACAGCTAATGAAAAACTGTTTTTT	CASSLWSGTANEKLFF
TRBV29-1	once	TRBJ1-1	NA	TGCAGCGTTGATACTACAGGGATGAACACTGAAGCTTTCTTT	CSVDTTGMNTEAFF
TRBV19	few	TRBJ2-7	TRBD2	TGTGCCAGTAGTATCGGGAGGGAGCAGTACTTC	CASSIGREQYF
TRBV19	NA	TRBJ1-2	NA	TGTGCCAGTAGTCTCTCGCGGACTGATGGCTACACCTTC	CASSLSRTDGYTF
TRBV7-9	NA	TRBJ2-7	TRBD1	TGTGCCAGCAGGCCCGGGGACAGACCTTACGAGCAGTACTTC	CASRPGDRPYEQYF
TRBV7-9	few	TRBJ1-2	NA	TGTGCCAGCAGCTTAAATGGACTACCCGCCTATGGCTACACCTTC	CASSLNGLPAYGYTF
TRBV6-6	NA	TRBJ1-2	TRBD1	TGTGCCAGCACTACCGACCGGGACAGTTATAACTATGGCTACACCTTC	CASTTDRDSYNYGYTF
TRBV18	NA	TRBJ2-3	NA	TGTGCCAGCTCACTGAACGGGGTGAGCACAGATACGCAGTATTTT	CASSLNGVSTDTQYF
TRBV7-2	NA	TRBJ1-2	NA	TGTGCCAGCAGCTTAGGGGGACTCCCGAACTATGGCTACACCTTC	CASSLGGLPNYGYTF
TRBV4-1	few	TRBJ1-1	NA	TGCGCCAGCAGCCAAGTCGGAGAGAACACTGAAGCTTTCTTT	CASSQVGENTEAFF
TRBV27	NA	TRBJ1-6	NA	TGTGCCAGCAGTTTATCTTCACCGCTCTATAATTCACCCCTCCACTTT	CASSLSSPLYNSPLHF
TRBV30	NA	TRBJ1-1	NA	TGTGCCTGGAGTGGGATGGGCACTGAAGCTTTCTTT	CAWSGMGTEAFF
TRBV28	NA	TRBJ2-7	TRBD1	TGTGCCAGCAGTCCTGGACAGGTTTCCTACGAGCAGTACTTC	CASSPGQVSYEQYF
TRBV5-1	NA	TRBJ2-1	NA	TGCGCCAGCAGCCTAATAGCCGGGGCTTACAATGAGCAGTTCTTC	CASSLIAGAYNEQFF
TRBV2	once	TRBJ1-1	NA	TGTGCCAGCAGCCTGTTAAGGGACACTGAAGCTTTCTTT	CASSLLRDTEAFF
TRBV19	large	TRBJ2-1	TRBD2	TGTGCCAGTAGTATTTCTCTGGCGGGGAGGGGCAATGAGCAGTTCTTC	CASSISLAGRGNEQFF
TRBV27	medium-sized	TRBJ1-2	NA	TGTGCCAGCAGTCCCTCCACACTCCTAGTGGGGGGCTACACCTTC	CASSPSTLLVGGYTF
TRBV5-8	NA	TRBJ1-5	NA	TGTGCCAGCAGCCTGTGGGCACAGGGCCTAGGGCAGCCCCAGCATTTT	CASSLWAQGLGQPQHF
TRBV5-1	NA	TRBJ1-3	TRBD1	TGCGCCAGCAGCCGGACAGGGGATTCTGGAAACACCATATATTTT	CASSRTGDSGNTIYF
TRBV5-1	NA	TRBJ1-5	TRBD1	TGCGCCAGCAGCTTGACTACAGGGGGGGATCAGCCCCAGCATTTT	CASSLTTGGDQPQHF
TRBV7-6	few	TRBJ2-7	TRBD1	TGTGCCAGCAGCTTAGGCCCTGGCACAGGGGACTACGAGCAGTACTTC	CASSLGPGTGDYEQYF